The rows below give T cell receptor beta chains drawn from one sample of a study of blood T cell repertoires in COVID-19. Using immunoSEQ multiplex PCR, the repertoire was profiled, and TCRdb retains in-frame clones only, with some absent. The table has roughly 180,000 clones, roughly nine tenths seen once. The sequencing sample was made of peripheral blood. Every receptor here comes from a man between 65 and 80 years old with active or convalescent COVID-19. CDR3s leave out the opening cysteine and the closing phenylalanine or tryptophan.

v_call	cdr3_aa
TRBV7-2	ASSPRPWDISYEQY
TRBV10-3	AISEFGVGQNTEAF
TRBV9	ASSRSGGGQETQY
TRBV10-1	ASSAGGGTTSTDTQY
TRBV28	ASSFHSGQVSSGNTIY
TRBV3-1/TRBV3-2	ASSQVGRGRASETQY
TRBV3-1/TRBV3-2	ASSTDRGNTQY
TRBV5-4	ASSAGGDRGEQY
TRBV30	AWSSFRDRGVNTGELF
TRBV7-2	ASSLGAGPGTDTQY
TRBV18	ASSYIPGQKETQY
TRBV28	ASSPPREVGTEAF
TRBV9	ASSVAPAGAGTGELF
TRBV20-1	SAGNYEQY
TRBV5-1	ASSVTSSGNTGELF
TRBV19	ASTSRKNSGSMAGELF
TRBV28	ASRSGQGNTIY
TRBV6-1	ASSEFTGGASRTDTQY
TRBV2	ASSEDGRGNQPQH
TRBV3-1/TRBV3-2	ASSPTNSGNTIY
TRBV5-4	ASSLDSGYEAF
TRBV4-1	ASSQEQDGRNSPLH
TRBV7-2	ASTSTNRVQLGELF
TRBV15	ATDPGTSGRNEQY
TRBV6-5	ASSYGTVTSYNEQF
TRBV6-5	ASSYSGTIRAYEQY
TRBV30	AWSTGTGYLNTEAF
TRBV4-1	ASSQDDTSGNTIY
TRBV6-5	ASRRQGMGNQPQH
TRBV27	ASSYREDSPLH
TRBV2	ATSSGTSGYEQY
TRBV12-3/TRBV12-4	ASSLGQGIEQY
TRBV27	ASSLQGAGTKNIQY
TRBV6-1	ASSEERNSPLH
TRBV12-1	ASSSQAYRCNEQF
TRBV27	ASRLQGSGGYT
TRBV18	ASSPGGYGYT
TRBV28	ASSPRDFPNEQY
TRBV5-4	ASSSRGTGGWEQY
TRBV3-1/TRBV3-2	ASSQEGVTYEQY
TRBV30	AWKHFGTVSQPQH
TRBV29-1	STRQNIMNTEAF
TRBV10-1	ASSPGGPLDTQY
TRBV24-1	ATSFGTSGTDTQY
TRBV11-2	ASSRSTGRTEAF
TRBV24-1	ATSDNRGNDYGYT
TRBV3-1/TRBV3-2	ASSQAGTGPYEQY
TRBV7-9	ASSFGTPSNQPQH
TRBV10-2	ASSRDRGSSYNSPLH
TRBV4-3	ASSRALSGTEAF
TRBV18	ASSPLTAEARGYT
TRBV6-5	ASKLGQGLESPLH
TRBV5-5	ASSLVFQGNNSPLH
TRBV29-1	SVLMRETNGRSF
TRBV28	ASRRQGQDTQY
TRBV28	ASIDRGTGELF
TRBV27	ASSSYSGRGTGEQY
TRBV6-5	ASSRRGAHNYGYT
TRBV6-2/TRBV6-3	ASSYSLGARTEAF
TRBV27	ASSLGWGGLAGRSSYNEQF